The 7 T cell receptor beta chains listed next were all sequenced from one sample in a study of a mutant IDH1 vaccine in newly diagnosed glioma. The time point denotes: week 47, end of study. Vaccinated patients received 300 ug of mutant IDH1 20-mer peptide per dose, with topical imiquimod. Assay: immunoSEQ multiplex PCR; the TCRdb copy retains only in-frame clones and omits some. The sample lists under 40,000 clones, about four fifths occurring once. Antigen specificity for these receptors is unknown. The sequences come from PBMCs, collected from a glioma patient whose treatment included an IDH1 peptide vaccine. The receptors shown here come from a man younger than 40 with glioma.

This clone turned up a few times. The CDR3 region has the DNA TGTGCCAGCAGTGACGGTCAGAACACTGAAGCTTTCTTT. Encoded protein: CASSDGQNTEAFF. The rearrangement links TRBV6-6 to TRBJ1-1; the D is unclear. Trimming removed 5 bases from V and 1 base from J, with 8 bases in between. The CDR3 loop spans 13 amino acids. CDR1 MNHNY and CDR2 SVGAGI come from the germline V gene (reference sequence).

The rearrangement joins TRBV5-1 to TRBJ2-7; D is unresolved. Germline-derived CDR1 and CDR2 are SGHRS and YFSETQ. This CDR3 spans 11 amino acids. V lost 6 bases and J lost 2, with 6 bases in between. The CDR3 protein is CASKSAYEQYF. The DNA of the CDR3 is TGCGCCAGCAAGTCCGCCTACGAGCAGTACTTC.

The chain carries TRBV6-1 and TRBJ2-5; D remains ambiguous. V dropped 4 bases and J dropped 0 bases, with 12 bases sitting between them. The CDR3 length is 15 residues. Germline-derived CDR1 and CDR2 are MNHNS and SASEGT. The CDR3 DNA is TGTGCCAGCAGTGCCGGACCTAGGTACCAAGAGACCCAGTACTTC. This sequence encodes CASSAGPRYQETQYF.

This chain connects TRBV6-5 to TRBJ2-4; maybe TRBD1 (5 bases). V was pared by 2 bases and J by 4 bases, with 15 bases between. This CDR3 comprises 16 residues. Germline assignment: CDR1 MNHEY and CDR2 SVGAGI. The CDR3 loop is CASSYGAPIGKNIQYF. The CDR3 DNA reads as TGTGCCAGCAGTTACGGGGCCCCAATAGGGAAAAACATTCAGTACTTC.

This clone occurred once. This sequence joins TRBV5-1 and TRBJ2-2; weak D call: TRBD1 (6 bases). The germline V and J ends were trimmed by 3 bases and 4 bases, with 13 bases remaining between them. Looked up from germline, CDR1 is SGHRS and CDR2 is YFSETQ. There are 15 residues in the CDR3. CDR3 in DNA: TGCGCCAGCAGCTACACAGGGTTTGTCACCGGGGAGCTGTTTTTT. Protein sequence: CASSYTGFVTGELFF.

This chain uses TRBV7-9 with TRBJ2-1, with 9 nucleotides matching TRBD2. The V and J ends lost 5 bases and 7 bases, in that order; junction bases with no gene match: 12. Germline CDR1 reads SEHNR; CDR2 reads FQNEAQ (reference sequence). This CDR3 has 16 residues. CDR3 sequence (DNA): TGTGCCAGCAGCCAACTTCTGGCGGGGGGGCGAAATGAGCAGTTCTTC. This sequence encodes CASSQLLAGGRNEQFF.

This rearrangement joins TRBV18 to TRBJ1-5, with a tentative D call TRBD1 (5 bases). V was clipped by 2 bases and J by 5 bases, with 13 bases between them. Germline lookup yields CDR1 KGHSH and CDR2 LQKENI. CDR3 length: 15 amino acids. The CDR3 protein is CASSPGAGLDQPQHF. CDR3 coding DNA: TGTGCCAGCTCACCAGGCGCGGGGCTGGATCAGCCCCAGCATTTT.